This T cell receptor beta chain originates from a study of beta chain features in type 1 diabetes. Broader study findings: In all four CD4+ subsets, TCRB CDR3 length was significantly, moderately reduced in type 1 diabetes.

Sequencing targeted expressed TCRB transcripts, as all isolated RNA had been reverse transcribed. TCRdb keeps only in-frame clones here, not all; method: immunoSEQ multiplex PCR. The sample lists hundreds of thousands of clones; around 15% were seen once. To note about this clone: What it binds is not known.

V shed 2 bases and J shed 5 bases, with 21 bases lying between them. The germline V gene encodes CDR1 SGHDN and CDR2 FVKESK. CDR3 length equals 17 residues. Sorting gave populations that all exceeded 95% purity. The V call is TRBV14, the J call TRBJ1-1; D remains ambiguous. The specimen sequenced was naive CD4+ T cells from blood. This receptor was obtained from a young man with type 1 diabetes. CDR3 in DNA: TGTGCCAGCAGCCAATCCTGGAGAGGCTGGTGGAGTACTGAAGCTTTCTTT. It encodes CASSQSWRGWWSTEAFF.